This T cell receptor (beta chain) came from a study of T cells after yellow fever vaccination. Trimming pared 7 bases from V and 8 bases from J, leaving 15 bases between. Germline CDR1 is MDHEN and CDR2 is SYDVKM. This CDR3 is built from 13 residues. TCRdb independently ran MiXCR on the 5' RACE reads; one entry per CDR3 protein. The table shows around 330,000 distinct CDR3 sequences, with more than 3% occurring only once. This clonotype was detected ten times or more. Its antigen is not known. Study-wide findings and caveats: Any FACS-sorted repertoire could hold abundant clonotypes that contaminate it from the bulk population. Clonotype sharing between CD4 and CD8 compartments was small.

This chain joins TRBV28 and TRBJ2-1; no firm D call. The source material was PBMCs, sampled on the day of the yellow fever booster vaccination. The clonotype was recovered from a man aged 18 to 30 who received the YFV17D yellow fever vaccine. The CDR3 coding sequence is TGTGCCAGCATCCTCCCCGGACGGGATGAGCAGTTCTTC. Protein product: CASILPGRDEQFF.